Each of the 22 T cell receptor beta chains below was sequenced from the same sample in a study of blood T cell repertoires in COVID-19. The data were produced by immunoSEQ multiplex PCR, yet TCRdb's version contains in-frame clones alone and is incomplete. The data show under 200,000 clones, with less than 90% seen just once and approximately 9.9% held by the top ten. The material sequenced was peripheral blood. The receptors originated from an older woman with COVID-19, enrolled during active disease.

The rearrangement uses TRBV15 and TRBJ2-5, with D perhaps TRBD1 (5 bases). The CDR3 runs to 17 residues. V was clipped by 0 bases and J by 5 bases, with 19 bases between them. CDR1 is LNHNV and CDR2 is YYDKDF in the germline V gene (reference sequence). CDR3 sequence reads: CATSRDSGSPVSETQYF. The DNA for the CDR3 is TGTGCCACCAGCAGAGATTCAGGGTCCCCGGTGTCGGAGACCCAGTACTTC.

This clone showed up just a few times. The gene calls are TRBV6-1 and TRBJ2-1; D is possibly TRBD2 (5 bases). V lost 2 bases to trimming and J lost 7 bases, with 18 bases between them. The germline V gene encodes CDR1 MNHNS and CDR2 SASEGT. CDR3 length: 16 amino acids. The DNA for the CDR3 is TGTGCCAGCAGTGAACGGTCTAGCAGGCTTGGGAATGAGCAGTTCTTC. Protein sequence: CASSERSSRLGNEQFF.

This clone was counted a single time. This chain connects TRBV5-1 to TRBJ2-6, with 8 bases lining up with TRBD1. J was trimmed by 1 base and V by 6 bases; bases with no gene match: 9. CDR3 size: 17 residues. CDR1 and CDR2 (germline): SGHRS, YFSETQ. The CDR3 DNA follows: TGCGCCAGCACCCGACAGGGGATGACGTCTGGGGCCAACGTCCTGACTTTC. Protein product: CASTRQGMTSGANVLTF. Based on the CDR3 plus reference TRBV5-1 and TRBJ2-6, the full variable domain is KAGVTQTPRYLIKTRGQQVTLSCSPISGHRSVSWYQQTPGQGLQFLFEYFSETQRNKGNFPGRFSGRQFSNSRSEMNVSTLELGDSALYLCASTRQGMTSGANVLTFGAGSRLTVL.

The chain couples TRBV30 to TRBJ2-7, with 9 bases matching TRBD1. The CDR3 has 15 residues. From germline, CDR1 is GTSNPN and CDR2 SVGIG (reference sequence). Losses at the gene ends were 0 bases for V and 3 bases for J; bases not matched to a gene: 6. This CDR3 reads CAWSVQRTGVYEQYF. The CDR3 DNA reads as TGTGCCTGGAGTGTACAGAGGACAGGGGTCTACGAGCAGTACTTC.

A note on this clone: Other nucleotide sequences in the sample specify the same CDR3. The CDR3 loop is CASSVGSGGSYEQYF. CDR3 nucleotides: TGTGCCAGCAGCGTAGGTAGCGGGGGCTCCTACGAGCAGTACTTC. This sequence joins TRBV9 and TRBJ2-7; 9 positions match TRBD2. V shed 0 bases and J 0 bases; nucleotides not matched to a gene: 1. Germline CDR1 is SGDLS and CDR2 is YYNGEE. The CDR3 sequence is 15 residues long. The full variable domain, rest sourced from reference TRBV9 and TRBJ2-7, is DSGVTQTPKHLITATGQRVTLRCSPRSGDLSVYWYQQSLDQGLQFLIQYYNGEERAKGNILERFSAQQFPDLHSELNLSSLELGDSALYFCASSVGSGGSYEQYFGPGTRLTVT.

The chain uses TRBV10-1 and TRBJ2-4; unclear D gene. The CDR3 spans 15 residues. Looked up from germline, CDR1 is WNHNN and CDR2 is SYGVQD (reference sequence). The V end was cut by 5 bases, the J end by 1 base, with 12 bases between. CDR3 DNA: TGCGCCAGCAGTCTTTTGCGAAGTGCCAAAAACATTCAGTACTTC. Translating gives CASSLLRSAKNIQYF.

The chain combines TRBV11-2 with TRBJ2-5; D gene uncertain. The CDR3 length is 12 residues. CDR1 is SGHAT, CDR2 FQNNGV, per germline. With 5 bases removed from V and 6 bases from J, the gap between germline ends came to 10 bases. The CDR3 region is CASSQETQTQYF. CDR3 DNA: TGTGCCAGCAGCCAAGAAACTCAGACCCAGTACTTC.

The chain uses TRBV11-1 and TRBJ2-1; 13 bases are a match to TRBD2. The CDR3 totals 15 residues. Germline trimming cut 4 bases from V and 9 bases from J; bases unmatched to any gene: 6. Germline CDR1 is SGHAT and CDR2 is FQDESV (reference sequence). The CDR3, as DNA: TGTGCCAGCAGCTCTCGGACTAGCGGGAGTGGTGAGCAGTTCTTC. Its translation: CASSSRTSGSGEQFF.

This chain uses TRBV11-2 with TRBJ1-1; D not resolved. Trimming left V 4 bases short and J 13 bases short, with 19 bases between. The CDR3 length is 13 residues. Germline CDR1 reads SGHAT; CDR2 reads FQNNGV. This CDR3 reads CASSSTQAIRGFF. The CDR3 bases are TGTGCCAGCAGCTCCACTCAAGCCATCAGAGGTTTCTTT.

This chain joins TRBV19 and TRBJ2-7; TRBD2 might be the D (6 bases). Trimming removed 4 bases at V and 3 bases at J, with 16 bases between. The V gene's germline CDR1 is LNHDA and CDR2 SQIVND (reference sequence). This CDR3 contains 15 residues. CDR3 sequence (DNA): TGTGCCAGTAGTAGAGGCAAAGGAGGGAGCTACGAGCAGTACTTC. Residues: CASSRGKGGSYEQYF.

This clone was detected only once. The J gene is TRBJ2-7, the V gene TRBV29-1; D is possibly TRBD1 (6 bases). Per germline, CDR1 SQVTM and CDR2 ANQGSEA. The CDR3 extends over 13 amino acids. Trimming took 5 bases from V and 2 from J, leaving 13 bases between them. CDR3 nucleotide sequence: TGCAGCGTTTCCAGGGGCTGGGCCTACGAGCAGTACTTC. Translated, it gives CSVSRGWAYEQYF.

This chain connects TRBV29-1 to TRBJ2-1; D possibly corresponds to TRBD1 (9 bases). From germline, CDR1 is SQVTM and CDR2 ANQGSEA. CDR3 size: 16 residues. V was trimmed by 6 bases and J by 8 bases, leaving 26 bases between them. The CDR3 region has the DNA TGCAGCGTCAGACAGGGGGAAAGCGGGAGATGGTATGAGCAGTTCTTC. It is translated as CSVRQGESGRWYEQFF.

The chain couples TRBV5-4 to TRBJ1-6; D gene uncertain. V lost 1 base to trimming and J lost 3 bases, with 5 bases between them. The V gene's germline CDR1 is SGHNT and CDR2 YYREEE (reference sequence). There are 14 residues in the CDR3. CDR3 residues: CASSLNSYNSPLHF. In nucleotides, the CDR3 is TGTGCCAGCAGCTTGAACAGCTATAATTCACCCCTCCACTTT.

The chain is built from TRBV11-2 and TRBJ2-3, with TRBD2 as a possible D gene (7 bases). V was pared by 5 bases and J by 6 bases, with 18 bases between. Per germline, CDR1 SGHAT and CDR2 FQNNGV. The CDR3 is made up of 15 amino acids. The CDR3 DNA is TGTGCCAGCAGCCCAGGGGTCGGGGGGACGGATACGCAGTATTTT. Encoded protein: CASSPGVGGTDTQYF.

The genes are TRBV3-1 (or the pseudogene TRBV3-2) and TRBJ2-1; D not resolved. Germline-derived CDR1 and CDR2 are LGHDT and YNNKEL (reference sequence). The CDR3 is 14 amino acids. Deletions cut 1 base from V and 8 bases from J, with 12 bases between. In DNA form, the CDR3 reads TGTGCCAGCAGCCAAGGCGACACCCTCGATGAGCAGTTCTTC. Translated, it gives CASSQGDTLDEQFF.

CDR3 residues: CASSLLGIDKETQYF. The CDR3 bases are TGTGCCAGCAGCCTACTAGGGATAGACAAAGAGACCCAGTACTTC. V is TRBV7-3 and J is TRBJ2-5; D possibly corresponds to TRBD2 (5 bases). The CDR3 loop spans 15 amino acids. The germline gives CDR1 SGHTA, CDR2 FQGTGA. Trimming pared 5 bases from V and 3 bases from J, leaving 16 bases between.

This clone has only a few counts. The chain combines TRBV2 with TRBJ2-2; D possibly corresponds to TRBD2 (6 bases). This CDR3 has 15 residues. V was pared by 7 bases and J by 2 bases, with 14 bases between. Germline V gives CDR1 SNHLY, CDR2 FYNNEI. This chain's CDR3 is CASIRNSGNTGELFF. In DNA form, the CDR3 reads TGTGCCAGCATCCGGAATAGCGGTAACACCGGGGAGCTGTTTTTT.

The CDR3, as DNA: TGTGCCAGCAGTTTTGGTAGCGGTTGGGTTCAGCCCCAGCATTTT. As protein: CASSFGSGWVQPQHF. The chain links TRBV28 to TRBJ1-5; no clear D gene. Germline CDR1 MDHEN, CDR2 SYDVKM. The CDR3 is made up of 15 amino acids. The ends were cut back, 3 bases at V and 6 bases at J, with 15 bases in the middle.

The DNA for the CDR3 is TGTGCCAGCAGCCGGGTCGGGGCTAGCGGGTTGCTGGGGACCCAGTACTTC. It codes for CASSRVGASGLLGTQYF. The chain carries TRBV11-2 and TRBJ2-5; 8 positions agree with TRBD2. The length of the CDR3 is 17 residues. The germline V gene encodes CDR1 SGHAT and CDR2 FQNNGV. V was clipped by 5 bases and J by 7 bases; unmatched bases: 18.

DNA for the CDR3: TGTGCCAGCAGCGTATTATCAGGGGGCCAGGTGAACACTGAAGCTTTCTTT. As protein: CASSVLSGGQVNTEAFF. The genes are TRBV9 and TRBJ1-1; 8 bases line up with TRBD1. Germline loops: CDR1 SGDLS, CDR2 YYNGEE. After removal of 1 base from V and 0 bases from J, the junction contained 8 bases not matched to a gene. This CDR3 has 17 amino acids.

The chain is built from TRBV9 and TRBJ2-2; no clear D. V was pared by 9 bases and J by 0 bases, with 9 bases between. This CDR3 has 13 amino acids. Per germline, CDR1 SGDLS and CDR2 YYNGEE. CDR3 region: CATGVPNTGELFF. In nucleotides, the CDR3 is TGTGCCACAGGTGTGCCGAACACCGGGGAGCTGTTTTTT.

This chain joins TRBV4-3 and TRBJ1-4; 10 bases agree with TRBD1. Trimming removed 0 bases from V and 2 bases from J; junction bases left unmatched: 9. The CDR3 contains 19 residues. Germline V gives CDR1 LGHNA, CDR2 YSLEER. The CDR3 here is CASSQDRDRGLRTNEKLFF. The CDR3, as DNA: TGCGCCAGCAGCCAAGATCGTGACAGGGGGCTAAGGACTAATGAAAAACTGTTTTTT.